One sample yielded the 11 T cell receptor beta chains listed below, sequenced in a study of immune cell composition in non-small cell lung cancer. Sequencing was performed with immunoSEQ multiplex PCR; in TCRdb, only in-frame clones are kept and a portion is missing. The sample has nearly 10,000 clones; 60% to 80% are singletons. Sequencing was carried out using lung tumor tissue. These receptors all stem from a human donor with non-small cell lung cancer.

This chain joins TRBV9 and TRBJ1-1; D gene uncertain. The CDR3 loop spans 13 amino acids. V gave up 6 bases and J gave up 8 bases, with 17 bases separating them. Germline V gene data show CDR1 as SGDLS and CDR2 as YYNGEE. DNA for the CDR3: TGTGCCAGCATGTGGAGTGGACGCGGGGAAGCTTTCTTT. It codes for CASMWSGRGEAFF.

This clone was recorded a few times. The genes are TRBV27 and TRBJ2-3, with TRBD2 matching 7 bases. The germline V gene encodes CDR1 MNHEY and CDR2 SMNVEV (reference sequence). The J segment lost 1 base and the V segment lost 6 bases, leaving 7 bases of the junction unmatched. This CDR3 has 15 amino acids. CDR3 sequence: CASSRGEGRTDTQYF. CDR3 in DNA: TGTGCCAGCAGCCGGGGGGAGGGTCGCACAGATACGCAGTATTTT.

The gene calls are TRBV7-8 and TRBJ2-2, with 8 bases lining up with TRBD2. V shed 5 bases and J 5 bases; nucleotides not matched to a gene: 7. The CDR3 contains 15 residues. Germline CDR1 is SGHVS and CDR2 is FQNEAQ. CDR3 coding DNA: TGTGCCAGCAGCGAGAGCGGGGGCGGGACCGGGGAGCTGTTTTTT. Its protein is CASSESGGGTGELFF.

The V call is TRBV14, the J call TRBJ2-2; D call uncertain. The CDR3 runs to 14 residues. The germline V gene has CDR1 SGHDN and CDR2 FVKESK. Trimming took 2 bases from V and 3 from J, leaving 7 bases between them. In DNA, the CDR3 is TGTGCCAGCAGCCAACAATCCTACACCGGGGAGCTGTTTTTT. Its protein is CASSQQSYTGELFF.

This chain uses TRBV6-5 with TRBJ1-2, with D uncertain. There are 11 residues in the CDR3. Trimming stripped 9 bases from V and 4 bases from J, with 9 bases between. Germline loops: CDR1 MNHEY, CDR2 SVGAGI. The CDR3 bases are TGTGCCAGTAAGGGCCTCTATGGCTACACCTTC. It translates to CASKGLYGYTF.

The V and J genes are TRBV9 and TRBJ2-3; 11 bases fit TRBD2. The CDR3 sequence is 17 residues long. Germline CDR1 reads SGDLS; CDR2 reads YYNGEE. V shed 5 bases, J shed 0 bases, and the junction held 8 bases outside the gene matches. CDR3 sequence: CASSLTGTSGSTDTQYF. For the CDR3, the DNA is TGTGCCAGCAGTCTTACCGGGACTAGCGGTAGCACAGATACGCAGTATTTT.

V usage is TRBV27 and J usage is TRBJ2-7, with TRBD2 matching over 13 bases. J was trimmed by 3 bases and V by 5 bases; bases with no gene match: 7. This CDR3 region has 16 residues. Germline lookup yields CDR1 MNHEY and CDR2 SMNVEV (reference sequence). This chain's CDR3 is CASSPGTSGVRYEQYF. The CDR3 bases are TGTGCCAGCAGTCCGGGGACTAGCGGGGTTCGCTACGAGCAGTACTTC.

The rearrangement links TRBV5-6 to TRBJ1-1, with D unresolved. Trimming pared 1 base from V and 6 bases from J, leaving 16 bases between. CDR1 SGHDT and CDR2 YYEEEE come from the germline V gene. CDR3 length: 15 amino acids. CDR3 sequence: CASSLSPGLGAEAFF. The DNA for the CDR3 is TGTGCCAGCAGCTTGTCACCCGGCTTGGGTGCTGAAGCTTTCTTT.

The chain combines TRBV11-3 with TRBJ2-4; D unclear. The CDR3 runs to 12 residues. Germline values: CDR1 SGHNT, CDR2 YENEEA. Trimming cost V 1 base and J 4 bases, with 2 bases left between them. Here the CDR3 reads CASSLGKNIQYF. The CDR3 coding sequence is TGTGCCAGCAGCTTAGGTAAAAACATTCAGTACTTC. Based on the CDR3 plus reference TRBV11-3 and TRBJ2-4, the full variable domain is EAGVVQSPRYKIIEKKQPVAFWCNPISGHNTLYWYLQNLGQGPELLIRYENEEAVDDSQLPKDRFSAERLKGVDSTLKIQPAELGDSAVYLCASSLGKNIQYFGAGTRLSVL.

The rearrangement links TRBV28 to TRBJ1-1, with 9 bases matching TRBD1. The CDR3 sequence is 13 residues long. Trimming cost V 5 bases and J 5 bases; bases outside gene matches: 3. Germline CDR1 is MDHEN and CDR2 is SYDVKM. As DNA, the CDR3 is TGTGCCAGCAGTCGGGACAGGGTTACTGAAGCTTTCTTT. Its translation: CASSRDRVTEAFF.

The chain has TRBV11-2 and TRBJ2-5, with 9 bases that match TRBD1. Germline trimming cut 1 base from V and 4 bases from J; bases unmatched to any gene: 4. Germline lookup yields CDR1 SGHAT and CDR2 FQNNGV. This CDR3 spans 15 amino acids. CDR3 in amino acids: CASSLVTGGRETQYF. The CDR3, as DNA: TGTGCCAGCAGCTTAGTAACAGGGGGCCGAGAGACCCAGTACTTC.